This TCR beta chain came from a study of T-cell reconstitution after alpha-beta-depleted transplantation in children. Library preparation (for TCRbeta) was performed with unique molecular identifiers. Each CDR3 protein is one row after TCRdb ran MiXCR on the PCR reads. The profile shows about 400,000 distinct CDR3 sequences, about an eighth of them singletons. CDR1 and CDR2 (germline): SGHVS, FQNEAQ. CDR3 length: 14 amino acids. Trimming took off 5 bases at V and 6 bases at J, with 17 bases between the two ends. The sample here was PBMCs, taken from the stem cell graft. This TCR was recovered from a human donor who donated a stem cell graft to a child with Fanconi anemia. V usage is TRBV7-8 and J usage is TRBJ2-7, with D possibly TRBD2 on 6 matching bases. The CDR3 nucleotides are TGTGCCAGCAGCCCCGGGACTTATAGATCCGAGCAGTACTTC. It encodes CASSPGTYRSEQYF.